A single count supports the clone carrying this TCR beta chain. The entry originates in a study of blood T cell repertoires in COVID-19. Across the study: There were acute and convalescent COVID-19 samples, and they came from the United States, Italy and Spain. From T cells, B-cell-depleted T cells, or PBMCs came the material, which was cDNA or gDNA.

Trimming pared 3 bases from V and 11 bases from J, leaving 14 bases between. This CDR3 comprises 13 residues. The germline CDR1 and CDR2 sequences are SEHNR and FQNEAQ (reference sequence). How the authors handled the data: Amplification of reference gene primers provided the estimated nucleated cell counts. The protocol was immunoSEQ multiplex PCR, while the TCRdb copy is restricted to in-frame clones and leaves out a portion. V and J calls and clone size come straight from that table; D and trimming were deduced from the DNA. The repertoire holds about 200,000 clones, with roughly 88% as singletons.

This TCR derives from a man aged 35 to 55 with acute or convalescent COVID-19. Sequenced sample: peripheral blood. The chain has TRBV7-9 and TRBJ1-5; D not certain. CDR3 sequence reads: CASSLGLEETQHF. For the CDR3, the DNA is TGTGCCAGCAGCTTGGGGTTGGAGGAGACCCAGCATTTT.